This T cell receptor (beta chain) was captured by sequencing in a study of human T cells and chemical hapten exposure. Study-level information: Patches with 0.01% DPC went on the upper back, and the tests were read at 6 days.

General study findings and limits: No shift was seen in TCRs above 1 in 1000 frequency with DPC sensitization.

With respect to this clonotype: Its specificity is unknown.

Time point given: pre-sensitization, week 0. Treatment denoted: therapeutic diphenylcyclopropenone sensitization with weekly scalp DPC. In every case, blood was obtained before the patch test was applied. The CDR3 runs 15 residues. The J segment lost 4 bases and the V segment lost 3 bases, leaving 10 bases of the junction unmatched. Looked up from germline, CDR1 is DFQATT and CDR2 is SNEGSKA (reference sequence). In the original workflow: Per sample, the median was around 100,000 TCRs, with values from around 24,000 to 710,000. MiXCR was run by TCRdb on the RACE reads, yielding one entry per CDR3 protein. TCRdb's processing, not the study's, gives the V and J calls here. The sample consists of 150,000 to 200,000 distinct CDR3 sequences, around 30% of them appearing once.

The sequence derives from a woman in her 30s with alopecia areata. Some clones in this sample may be carry-over from other donors' samples. Sequenced material: whole blood, taken in connection with sensitization to the hapten diphenylcyclopropenone (DPC). This chain uses TRBV20-1 with TRBJ2-5; 8 bases agree with TRBD1. This chain's CDR3 is CSASPGQGVRETQYF. In DNA form, the CDR3 reads TGCAGTGCTAGCCCCGGACAGGGAGTTCGAGAGACCCAGTACTTC.